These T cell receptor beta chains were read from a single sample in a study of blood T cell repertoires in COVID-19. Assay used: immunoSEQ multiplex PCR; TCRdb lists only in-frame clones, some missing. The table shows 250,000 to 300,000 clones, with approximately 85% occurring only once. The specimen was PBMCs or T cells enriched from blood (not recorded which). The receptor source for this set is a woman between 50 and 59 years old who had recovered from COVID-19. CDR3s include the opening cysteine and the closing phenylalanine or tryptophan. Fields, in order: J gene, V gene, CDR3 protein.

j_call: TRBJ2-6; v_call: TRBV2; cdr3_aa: CASSPSQGASGANVLTF
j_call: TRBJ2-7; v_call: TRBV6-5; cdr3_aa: CASSYEGTGSYEQYF
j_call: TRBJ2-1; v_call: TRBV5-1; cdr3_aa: CASSVNRVLSEQFF
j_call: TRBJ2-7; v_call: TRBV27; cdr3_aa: CASSLSWVLAGDEQYF
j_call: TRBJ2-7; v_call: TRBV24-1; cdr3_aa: CATSDLPGTGMREQYF
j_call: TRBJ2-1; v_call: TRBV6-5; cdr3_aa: CASSYIAGRNEQFF
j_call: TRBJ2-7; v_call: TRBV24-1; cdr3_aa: CATSDRSSPTAYEQYF
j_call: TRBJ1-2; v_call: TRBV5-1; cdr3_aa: CASSLVGQGYGYTF
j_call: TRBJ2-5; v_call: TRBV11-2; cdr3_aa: CASRGTGAETQYF
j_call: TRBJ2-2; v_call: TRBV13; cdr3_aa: CASSLSTGVANTGELFF
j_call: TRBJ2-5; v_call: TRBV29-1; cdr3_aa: CSVGRETQYF
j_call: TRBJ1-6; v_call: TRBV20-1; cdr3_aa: CSASNRNSPLHF
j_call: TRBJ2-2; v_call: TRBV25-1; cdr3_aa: CASNPWGGPTGELFF
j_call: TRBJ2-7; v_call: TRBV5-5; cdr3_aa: CASSVLGTGAYEQYF
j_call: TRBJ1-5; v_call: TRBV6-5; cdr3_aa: CASSTSQDQPQHF
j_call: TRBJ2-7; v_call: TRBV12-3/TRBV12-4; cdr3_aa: CASSFRRGYEQYF
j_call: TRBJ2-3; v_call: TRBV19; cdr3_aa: CASSSGRSTDTQYF
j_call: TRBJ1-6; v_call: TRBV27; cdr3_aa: CASSFGQALSPLHF
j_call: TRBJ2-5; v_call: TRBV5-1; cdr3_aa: CASSLSTSGRETQYF
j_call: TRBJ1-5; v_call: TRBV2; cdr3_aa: CASAGQGSQPQHF
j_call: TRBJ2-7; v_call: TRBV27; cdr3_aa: CASSQPGQGHYEQYF
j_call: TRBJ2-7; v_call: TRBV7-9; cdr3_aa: CASSGPTGAVREQYF
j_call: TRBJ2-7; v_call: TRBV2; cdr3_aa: CASRSRAGYEQYF
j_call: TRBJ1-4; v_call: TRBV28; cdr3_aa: CASSPAAGTNEKLFF
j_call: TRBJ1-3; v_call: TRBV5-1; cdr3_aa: CASRAGTGTGNTIYF
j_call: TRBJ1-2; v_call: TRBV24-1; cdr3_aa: CATSDFLGGDPGQGASIYGYTF
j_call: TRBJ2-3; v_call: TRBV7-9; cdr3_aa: CASSLGGRSTDTQYF
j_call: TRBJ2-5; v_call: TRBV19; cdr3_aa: CASRDPQGAVKKTQYF
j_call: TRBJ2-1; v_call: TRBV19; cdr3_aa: CASSIDPGEDEQFF
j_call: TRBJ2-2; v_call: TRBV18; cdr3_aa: CASSPLEWTPNTGELFF
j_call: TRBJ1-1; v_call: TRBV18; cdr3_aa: CASSPRTGENTEAFF
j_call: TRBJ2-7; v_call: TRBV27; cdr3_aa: CASSLTGGGLYEQYF
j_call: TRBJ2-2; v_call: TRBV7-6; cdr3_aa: CASSLTRGELFF
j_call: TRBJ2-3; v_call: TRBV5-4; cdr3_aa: CASSADPGLLNTQYF
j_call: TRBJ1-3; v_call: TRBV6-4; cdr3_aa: CASSVGAGAPSGNTIYF
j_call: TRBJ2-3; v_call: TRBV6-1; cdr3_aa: CASSEAGGSDTQYF
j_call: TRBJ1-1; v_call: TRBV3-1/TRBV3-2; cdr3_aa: CASSQDISGMEAFF
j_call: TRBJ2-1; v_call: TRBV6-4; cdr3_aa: CASSQGGTGHDEQFF
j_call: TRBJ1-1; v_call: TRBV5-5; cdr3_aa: CASSPLSRLSGATEAFF
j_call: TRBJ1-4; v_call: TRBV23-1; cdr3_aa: CASSPEYQTGGLGEKLFF
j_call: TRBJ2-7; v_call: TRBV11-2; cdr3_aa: CASSLHGAPEDEQYF
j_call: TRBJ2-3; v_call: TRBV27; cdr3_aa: CASSLSSGRIFTDTQYF
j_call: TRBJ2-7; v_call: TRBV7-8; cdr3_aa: CASSLEAASYEQYF
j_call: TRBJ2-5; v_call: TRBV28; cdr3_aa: CASSFPGLAGQETQYF
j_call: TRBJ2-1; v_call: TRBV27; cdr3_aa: CASSLYRGSYNEQFF
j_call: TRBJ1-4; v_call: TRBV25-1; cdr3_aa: CASMDRDRQKLFF
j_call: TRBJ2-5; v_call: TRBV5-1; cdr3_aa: CASSSDRGRETQYF
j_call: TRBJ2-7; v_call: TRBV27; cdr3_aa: CASSPEGDNSYEQYF
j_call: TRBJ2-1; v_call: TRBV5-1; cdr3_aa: CASSLSGVGDEQFF
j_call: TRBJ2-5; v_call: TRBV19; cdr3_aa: CASSMGASGRETQYF
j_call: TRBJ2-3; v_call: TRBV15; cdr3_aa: CATSRDPIGSGTDTQYF
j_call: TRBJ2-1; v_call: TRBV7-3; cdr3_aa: CASSSQGGEQFF
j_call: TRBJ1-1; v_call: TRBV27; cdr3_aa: CASSISAWGYEAFF
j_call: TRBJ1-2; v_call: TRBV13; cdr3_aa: CASSYGPPHDYGYTF